Following are 17 T cell receptor beta chains from one sample sequenced in a study of cytomegalovirus exposure and HLA in healthy donors. PCR involved 60 Vbeta and 13 Jbeta primers. The protocol was immunoSEQ multiplex PCR, while the TCRdb copy is restricted to in-frame clones and leaves out a portion. The sample yields about 160,000 clones, roughly 85% seen once. The sample comprised PBMCs. The origin of the receptors is a man aged 25 to 45 in good health and CMV-seronegative.

The chain recombines TRBV4-2 with TRBJ2-1, with no clear D. Germline V gene lookup returns CDR1 LGHNA and CDR2 YNFKEQ. The CDR3 length is 13 residues. Trimming removed 4 bases from V and 0 bases from J, with 4 bases in between. CDR3 bases: TGTGCCAGCAGCCTTAGCTCCTACAATGAGCAGTTCTTC. It codes for CASSLSSYNEQFF.

V and J are TRBV4-1 and TRBJ2-7; the match to TRBD1 covers 7 bases. The V and J ends lost 4 bases and 0 bases, in that order; junction bases with no gene match: 9. The CDR3 sequence is 16 residues long. The germline V gene encodes CDR1 MGHRA and CDR2 YSYEKL. This CDR3 is CASSPRTGRTSYEQYF. DNA for the CDR3: TGCGCCAGCAGCCCACGGACAGGCCGAACCTCCTACGAGCAGTACTTC.

This clone is a singleton in its sample. J is TRBJ1-5 and V is TRBV10-3; D gene uncertain. Germline CDR1 reads ENHRY; CDR2 reads SYGVKD. CDR3 length equals 15 residues. The V and J ends lost 0 bases and 1 base respectively, with 7 bases between them. The CDR3 sequence: CAISESGVSNQPQHF. The CDR3 DNA is TGTGCCATCAGTGAGTCCGGGGTCAGCAATCAGCCCCAGCATTTT.

The V call is TRBV21-1, the J call TRBJ2-4; TRBD1, the table's D call, lacks a check against the DNA. TRBV21-1 is shown as a pseudogene. The CDR3 contains 16 residues. The CDR3 nucleotides read TGTGCCAGCAGCGAACAGGGGGCCCTAGCCAAAAACATTCAGTACTTC. The encoded protein is CASSEQGALAKNIQYF.

This clone came up once. The chain is built from TRBV15 and TRBJ1-6, with D maybe TRBD1 (5 bases). Germline lookup yields CDR1 LNHNV and CDR2 YYDKDF (reference sequence). This CDR3 contains 18 residues. V lost 0 bases and J lost 6, with 18 bases in between. The CDR3 reads CATSRDLTAEGPNSPLHF. DNA for the CDR3: TGTGCCACCAGCAGAGATTTGACGGCGGAGGGACCTAATTCACCCCTCCACTTT. The full variable domain, with the rest looked up from reference TRBV15 and TRBJ1-6, is DAMVIQNPRYQVTQFGKPVTLSCSQTLNHNVMYWYQQKSSQAPKLLFHYYDKDFNNEADTPDNFQSRRPNTSFCFLDIRSPGLGDTAMYLCATSRDLTAEGPNSPLHFGNGTRLTVT.

This CDR3 is CASSPYFDMNTEAFF. The DNA for the CDR3 is TGTGCCAGCAGTCCCTATTTTGATATGAACACTGAAGCTTTCTTT. This sequence joins TRBV27 and TRBJ1-1; D not resolved. CDR1 is MNHEY, CDR2 SMNVEV, per germline (reference sequence). Trimming removed 5 bases at V and 0 bases at J, with 13 bases between. This CDR3 spans 15 amino acids.

The chain recombines TRBV12-5 with TRBJ2-3; possible D gene TRBD2, 5 bases. This CDR3 comprises 15 residues. The ends were cut back, 7 bases at V and 1 base at J, with 15 bases in the middle. CDR1 and CDR2 (germline): LGHNT, FRNRAP. CDR3 protein: CASVWTPLGTDTQYF. In DNA form, the CDR3 reads TGTGCTAGTGTTTGGACGCCACTAGGCACAGATACGCAGTATTTT.

In regard to this clone: Germline is not matched at one junction end, which may reflect a read error. This chain connects TRBV18 to TRBJ1-1; the D is unclear. The CDR3 loop spans 16 amino acids. CDR1 is KGHSH and CDR2 is LQKENI in the germline V gene. CDR3 amino acids: CASSPQAPRGNSEAFF. The CDR3 bases are TGTGCCAGCTCACCACAGGCTCCGAGAGGGAACAGTGAAGCTTTCTTT. Variable domain in full (rest from reference TRBV18 and TRBJ1-1): NAGVMQNPRHLVRRRGQEARLRCSPMKGHSHVYWYRQLPEEGLKFMVYLQKENIIDESGMPKERFSAEFPKEGPSILRIQQVVRGDSAAYFCASSPQAPRGNSEAFFGQGTRLTVV.

The rearrangement joins TRBV7-8 to TRBJ2-2, with TRBD2 as a possible D gene (6 bases). The V gene's germline CDR1 is SGHVS and CDR2 FQNEAQ. Between the trimmed V and J ends, which lost 6 bases and 4 bases, there was a span of 15 bases. The CDR3 contains 15 residues. Written as DNA, the CDR3 is TGTGCCAGCAGAGGTGCGGGGATCGGCACCGGGGAGCTGTTTTTT. This encodes CASRGAGIGTGELFF.

The CDR3 sequence: CSVTRTSVAYEQYF. The CDR3 bases are TGCAGCGTTACACGGACTAGCGTCGCCTACGAGCAGTACTTC. This sequence joins TRBV29-1 and TRBJ2-7, with 9 bases matching TRBD2. Germline V gene data show CDR1 as SQVTM and CDR2 as ANQGSEA. Trimming at V came to 5 bases and at J to 2 bases, leaving 7 bases not matched to a gene. The CDR3 length is 14 residues.

The chain is built from TRBV4-2 and TRBJ2-1, with 13 bases fitting TRBD2. Germline V gene data show CDR1 as LGHNA and CDR2 as YNFKEQ. Germline trimming cut 4 bases from V and 4 bases from J; bases unmatched to any gene: 7. This CDR3 has 17 amino acids. For the CDR3, the DNA is TGTGCCAGCAGCCCGAATTCACTAGCGGGAGGGTACAATGAGCAGTTCTTC. Amino acids: CASSPNSLAGGYNEQFF.

The chain has TRBV23-1 and TRBJ1-2; TRBD1 might be the D (6 bases). TRBV23-1 is known as an ORF, though its function is uncertain. Trimming took 4 bases from V and 5 from J, leaving 17 bases between them. The CDR3 loop spans 15 amino acids. The CDR3 is CASSRTRGIWYGYTF. Written as DNA, the CDR3 is TGCGCCAGCAGTCGCACCAGGGGAATTTGGTATGGCTACACCTTC.

Details on this clone: One end of the junction does not line up with germline, which may come from a read error. The V and J genes are TRBV7-7 and TRBJ2-5; 13 bases are a match to TRBD2. This CDR3 is 17 amino acids long. Germline CDR1 is SSHAT and CDR2 is FNYEAQ (reference sequence). This CDR3 is CASSLGLLAGGQETQYF. The CDR3 DNA reads as TGTGCTAGCAGCTTAGGCCTACTAGCGGGGGGGCAAGAGACCCAGTACTTC.

The V gene is TRBV29-1, the J gene TRBJ1-4, with a possible D match to TRBD1 (5 bases). The CDR3 has 12 residues. Per germline, CDR1 SQVTM and CDR2 ANQGSEA. The V end lost 4 bases, the J end lost 6 bases, and 9 bases lay between the germline ends. The CDR3 DNA sequence: TGCAGCGTTGCCAGGGAGGATGAAAAACTGTTTTTT. Translated: CSVAREDEKLFF.

The chain combines TRBV27 with TRBJ2-1; TRBD2 matches 11 bases. Looked up from germline, CDR1 is MNHEY and CDR2 is SMNVEV (reference sequence). The CDR3 loop spans 16 amino acids. J was trimmed by 8 bases and V by 5 bases; bases with no gene match: 11. CDR3 in amino acids: CASSLATSGVSDEQFF. The CDR3 DNA reads as TGTGCCAGCAGTCTCGCGACTAGCGGGGTCTCGGATGAGCAGTTCTTC.

For the CDR3, the DNA is TGTGCCAGCAGTTACGCGACAGGGGACTACGAGCAGTACTTC. Its protein product is CASSYATGDYEQYF. J is TRBJ2-7 and V is TRBV6-5; 8 nucleotides match TRBD1. Germline assignment: CDR1 MNHEY and CDR2 SVGAGI. The CDR3 has 14 residues. V trimming: 2 bases; J trimming: 3 bases; junction bases outside the gene matches: 3.

The chain uses TRBV5-6 and TRBJ1-5, with 10 bases fitting TRBD1. The CDR3 extends over 15 amino acids. The trim removed 6 bases at V and 1 base at J, leaving 4 bases unmatched. The V gene's germline CDR1 is SGHDT and CDR2 YYEEEE. The CDR3 DNA follows: TGTGCCAGCACCCGGACAGGGGGAAGCAATCAGCCCCAGCATTTT. It translates to CASTRTGGSNQPQHF.